The present entry profiles one T cell receptor beta chain with its context. Its specificity is not known. Healthy individuals who donated bone marrow served as the donors. At the time of sampling, donors were nominally healthy, though unrecorded immune exposures were likely. The entry originates in a study of cytomegalovirus exposure and HLA in healthy donors. Amplification used 60 Vbeta primers and 13 Jbeta primers. Some clones are missing from TCRdb's copy, which holds only in-frame ones; the method was immunoSEQ multiplex PCR. The data show 150,000 to 170,000 clones, with about three quarters seen just once and roughly 4% held by the top ten. Trimming removed 5 bases from V and 1 base from J, with 14 bases in between. Germline lookup yields CDR1 PRHDT and CDR2 FYEKMQ (reference sequence). The CDR3 spans 15 residues. Regarding the study as a whole: Earlier analysis yielded a pattern in which most TCR beta V segments were productive about 90% or about 30% of the time. The authors judged a highly shared variant cluster likely a sequencing artifact.

The receptor was derived from a woman aged 40 to 55 in good health and CMV-seronegative. This rearrangement joins TRBV13 to TRBJ1-2, with D uncertain. The sample consisted of PBMCs. For the CDR3, the DNA is TGTGCCAGCAGCGCCCCCCCCGACAATAACTATGGCTACACCTTC. It specifies CASSAPPDNNYGYTF.